The clone carrying this T cell receptor beta chain showed up just a few times. This entry belongs to a study of blood T cell repertoires in COVID-19. Sequenced by immunoSEQ multiplex PCR; TCRdb stores in-frame clones only, minus some. Here the sample spans 73,000 or so clones, about nine tenths being singletons. Trimming removed 3 bases at V and 1 base at J, with 13 bases between. CDR1 is SGHTA and CDR2 is FQGNSA in the germline V gene. The CDR3 loop spans 16 amino acids. This sequence was found in a human donor with active COVID-19. The donor label of this sample is uncertain. Sequenced input: peripheral blood. The rearrangement uses TRBV7-2 and TRBJ1-5, with a weak D call TRBD1 (5 bases). CDR3 in amino acids: CASSLVGAGSNQPQHF. The CDR3 DNA sequence: TGTGCCAGCAGCTTGGTAGGGGCGGGAAGCAATCAGCCCCAGCATTTT.